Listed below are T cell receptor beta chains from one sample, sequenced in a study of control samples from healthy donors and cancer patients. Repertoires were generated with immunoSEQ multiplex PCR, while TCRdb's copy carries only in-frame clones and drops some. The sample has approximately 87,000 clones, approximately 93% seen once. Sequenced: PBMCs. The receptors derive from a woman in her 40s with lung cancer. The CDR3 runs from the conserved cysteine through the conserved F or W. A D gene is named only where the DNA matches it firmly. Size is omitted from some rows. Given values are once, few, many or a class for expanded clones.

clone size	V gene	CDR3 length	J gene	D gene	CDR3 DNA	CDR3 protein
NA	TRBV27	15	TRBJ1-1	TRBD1	TGTGCCAGCAGTTTGGCAGGGGGCATGAACACTGAAGCTTTCTTT	CASSLAGGMNTEAFF
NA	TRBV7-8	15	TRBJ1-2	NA	TGTGCCAGCAACCCCAACAGGGAGCCTTCCCACGGCTACACCTTC	CASNPNREPSHGYTF
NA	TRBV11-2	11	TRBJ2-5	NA	TGTGCCAGCAGTGAACAAGAGACCCAGTACTTC	CASSEQETQYF
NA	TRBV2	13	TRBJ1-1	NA	TGTGCCAGCAGTAAAGGTGAGGGCACTGAAGCTTTCTTT	CASSKGEGTEAFF
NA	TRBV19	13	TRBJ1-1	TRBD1	TGTGCCAGTAGTATGAGGGGGCGAGATCAAGCTTTCTTT	CASSMRGRDQAFF
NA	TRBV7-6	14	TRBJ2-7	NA	TGTGCCAGCAGCTTACCAACTGAGTCCTACGAGCAGTACTTC	CASSLPTESYEQYF
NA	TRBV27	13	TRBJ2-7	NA	TGTGCCAGCAGTTTAAGCAGGGGAGACGAGCAGTACTTC	CASSLSRGDEQYF
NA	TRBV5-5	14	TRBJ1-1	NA	TGTGCCAGCACCACCAGGTACGCGAACACTGAAGCTTTCTTT	CASTTRYANTEAFF
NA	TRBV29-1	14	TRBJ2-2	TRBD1	TGCAGCGACCCGGGACAGGAGAACACCGGGGAGCTGTTTTTT	CSDPGQENTGELFF
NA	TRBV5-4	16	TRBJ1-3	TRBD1	TGTGCCAGCAGCGCGGGACAGATCGACTCTGGAAACACCATATATTTT	CASSAGQIDSGNTIYF
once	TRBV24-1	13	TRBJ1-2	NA	TGTGCCACCACAAGAGGGGCGGATTATGGCTACACCTTC	CATTRGADYGYTF
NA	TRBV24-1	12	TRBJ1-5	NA	TGTGCCACCAGTGATCAAAATCAGCCCCAGCATTTT	CATSDQNQPQHF
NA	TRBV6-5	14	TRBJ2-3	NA	TGTGCCAGCGGCACTAGGCCTACCACAGATACGCAGTATTTT	CASGTRPTTDTQYF
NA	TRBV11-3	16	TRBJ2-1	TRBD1	TGTGCCAGCAGCCCCCCTCGACAGGGGGCTTGGAATGAGCAGTTCTTC	CASSPPRQGAWNEQFF
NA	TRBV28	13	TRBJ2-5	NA	TGTGCCAGCAGTTTATCGGGGATAGAGACCCAGTACTTC	CASSLSGIETQYF
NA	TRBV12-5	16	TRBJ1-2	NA	TGTGCTCGTGGTTTCGGACCGGGGGGACAAGGGCGGGGCTACACCTTC	CARGFGPGGQGRGYTF
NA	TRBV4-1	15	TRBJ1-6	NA	TGCGCCAGCAGCCAAGATTTGGGTGGTAATTCACCCCTCCACTTT	CASSQDLGGNSPLHF
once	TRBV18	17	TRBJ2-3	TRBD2	TGTGCCAGCTCACCACTAGGTAGCGGGGGGGCCGGAGATACGCAGTATTTT	CASSPLGSGGAGDTQYF
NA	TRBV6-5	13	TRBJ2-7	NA	TGTGCCAGCAGTTCGGACCGAAGGGCCGAGCAGTACTTC	CASSSDRRAEQYF
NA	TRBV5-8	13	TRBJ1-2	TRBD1	TGTGCCAGCAGCTTGGTGGACAGGGGTAGCTACACCTTC	CASSLVDRGSYTF
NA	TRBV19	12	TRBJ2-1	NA	TGTGCCAGTAGCCTAACGGTGAATGAGCAGTTCTTC	CASSLTVNEQFF
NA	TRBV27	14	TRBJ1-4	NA	TGTGCCAGCAGGGGGTCCCAGGGAAATGAAAAACTGTTTTTT	CASRGSQGNEKLFF
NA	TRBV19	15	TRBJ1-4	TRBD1	TGTGCCACCTGGGACAGGGGATCAACTAATGAAAAACTGTTTTTT	CATWDRGSTNEKLFF
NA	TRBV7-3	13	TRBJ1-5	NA	TGTGCCAGCAGCTCGGGGGCGTTTCAGCCCCAGCATTTT	CASSSGAFQPQHF
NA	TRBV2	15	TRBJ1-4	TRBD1	TGTGCCAGCAGTGACGTGGACAGGGGGCTTGAAAAACTGTTTTTT	CASSDVDRGLEKLFF
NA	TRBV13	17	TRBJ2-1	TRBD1	TGTGCCAGCAGCTTAAGGACAGGGAGGTTCCTCTACAATGAGCAGTTCTTC	CASSLRTGRFLYNEQFF
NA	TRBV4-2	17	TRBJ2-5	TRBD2	TGTGCCAGCAGCCAAGTGAGAAGCGGGGGCCTCCAAGAGACCCAGTACTTC	CASSQVRSGGLQETQYF
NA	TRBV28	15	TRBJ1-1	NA	TGTGCCAGCAGTTTCCCCAGGGCTGGGAGCACTGAAGCTTTCTTT	CASSFPRAGSTEAFF
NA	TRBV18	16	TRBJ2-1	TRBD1	TGTGCCAGCTCACCGACAGGGGCCCTCGACTACGATGAGCAGTTCTTC	CASSPTGALDYDEQFF
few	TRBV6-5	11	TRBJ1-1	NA	TGTGCCACTAAGAAAGGGACTGAAGCTTTCTTT	CATKKGTEAFF
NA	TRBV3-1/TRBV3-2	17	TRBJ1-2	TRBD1	TGTGCCAGCAGCCAAGACTCAGACAGGGGGTCTTTCTATGGCTACACCTTC	CASSQDSDRGSFYGYTF
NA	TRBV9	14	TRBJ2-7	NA	TGTGCCAGCAGTGATGGACAGGGAGGGCGTGGGCAGTACTTC	CASSDGQGGRGQYF
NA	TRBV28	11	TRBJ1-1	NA	TGTGCCAGCAGTTTTCGACAGGAAGCTTTCTTT	CASSFRQEAFF